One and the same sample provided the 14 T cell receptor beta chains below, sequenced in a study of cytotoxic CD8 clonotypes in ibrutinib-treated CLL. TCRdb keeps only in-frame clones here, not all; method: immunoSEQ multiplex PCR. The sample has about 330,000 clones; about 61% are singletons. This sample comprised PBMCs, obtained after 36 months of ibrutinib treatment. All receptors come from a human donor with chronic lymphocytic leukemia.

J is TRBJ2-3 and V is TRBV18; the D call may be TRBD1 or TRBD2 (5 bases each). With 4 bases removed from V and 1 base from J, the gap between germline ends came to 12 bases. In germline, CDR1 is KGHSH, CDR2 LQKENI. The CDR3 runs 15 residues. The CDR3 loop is CASSQGSLGTDTQYF. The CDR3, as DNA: TGTGCCAGCTCACAGGGGAGTCTGGGCACAGATACGCAGTATTTT.

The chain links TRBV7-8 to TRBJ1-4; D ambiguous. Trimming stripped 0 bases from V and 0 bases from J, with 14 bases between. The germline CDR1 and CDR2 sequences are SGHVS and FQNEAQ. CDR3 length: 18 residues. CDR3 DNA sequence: TGTGCCAGCAGCTTAGCCCGGACTCCCGTGGCAACTAATGAAAAACTGTTTTTT. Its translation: CASSLARTPVATNEKLFF.

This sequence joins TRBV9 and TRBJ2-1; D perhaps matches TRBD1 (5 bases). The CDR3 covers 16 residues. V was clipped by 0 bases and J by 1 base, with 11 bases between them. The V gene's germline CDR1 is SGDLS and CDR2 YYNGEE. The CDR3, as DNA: TGTGCCAGCAGCGTAGTAGGGCAGGGTTCCTACAATGAGCAGTTCTTC. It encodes CASSVVGQGSYNEQFF.

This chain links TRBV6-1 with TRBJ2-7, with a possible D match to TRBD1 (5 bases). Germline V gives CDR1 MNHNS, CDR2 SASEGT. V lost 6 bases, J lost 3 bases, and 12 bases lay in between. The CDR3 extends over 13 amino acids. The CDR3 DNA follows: TGTGCCAGCAGCCGGTTGGGGCACTACGAGCAGTACTTC. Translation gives CASSRLGHYEQYF.

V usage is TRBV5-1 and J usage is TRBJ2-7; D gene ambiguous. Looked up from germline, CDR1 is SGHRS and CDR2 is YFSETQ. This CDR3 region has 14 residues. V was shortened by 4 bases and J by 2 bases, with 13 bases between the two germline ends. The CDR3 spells CASSPGPVTYEQYF. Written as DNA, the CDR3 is TGCGCCAGCAGCCCAGGACCAGTAACCTACGAGCAGTACTTC.

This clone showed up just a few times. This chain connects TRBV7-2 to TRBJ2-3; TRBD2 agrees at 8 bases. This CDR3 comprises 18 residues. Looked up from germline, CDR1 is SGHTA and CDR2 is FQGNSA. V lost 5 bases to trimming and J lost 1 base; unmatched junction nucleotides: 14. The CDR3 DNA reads TGTGCCAGCAGCGAACGGACTAGCCCTACCATTCGCACAGATACGCAGTATTTT. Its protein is CASSERTSPTIRTDTQYF.

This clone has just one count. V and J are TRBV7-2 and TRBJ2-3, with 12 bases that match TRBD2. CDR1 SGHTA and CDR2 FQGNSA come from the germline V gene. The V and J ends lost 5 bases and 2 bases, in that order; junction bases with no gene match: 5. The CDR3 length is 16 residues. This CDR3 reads CASSHRLAGVTDTQYF. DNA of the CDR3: TGTGCCAGCAGCCACAGACTAGCGGGGGTCACAGATACGCAGTATTTT.

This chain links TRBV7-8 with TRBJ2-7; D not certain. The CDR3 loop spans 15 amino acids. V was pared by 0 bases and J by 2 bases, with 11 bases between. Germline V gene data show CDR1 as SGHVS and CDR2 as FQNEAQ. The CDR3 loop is CASSLARQLAYEQYF. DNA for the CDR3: TGTGCCAGCAGCTTAGCGCGGCAGTTAGCCTACGAGCAGTACTTC.

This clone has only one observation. CDR3 amino acids: CASSQALASYEQYF. Here the CDR3 DNA reads TGTGCCAGCAGCCAAGCACTAGCGTCATACGAGCAGTACTTC. The genes are TRBV14 and TRBJ2-7; TRBD2 agrees at 7 bases. The CDR3 is 14 residues long. Germline trimming cut 1 base from V and 4 bases from J; bases unmatched to any gene: 4. Per the germline V gene, CDR1 is SGHDN and CDR2 is FVKESK.

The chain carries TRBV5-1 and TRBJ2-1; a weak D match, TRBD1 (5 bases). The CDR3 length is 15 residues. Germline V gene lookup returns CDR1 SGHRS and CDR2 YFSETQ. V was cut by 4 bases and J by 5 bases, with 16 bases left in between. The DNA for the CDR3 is TGCGCCAGCAGCGCTACCAGGGCGGCACACAATGAGCAGTTCTTC. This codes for CASSATRAAHNEQFF.

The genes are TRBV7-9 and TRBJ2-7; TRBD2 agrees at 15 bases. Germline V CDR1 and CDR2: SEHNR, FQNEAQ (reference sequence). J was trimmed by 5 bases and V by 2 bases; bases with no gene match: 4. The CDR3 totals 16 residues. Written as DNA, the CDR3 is TGTGCCAGCAGCTTACCTGGACTAGCGGGGGGGCACGAGCAGTACTTC. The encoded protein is CASSLPGLAGGHEQYF.

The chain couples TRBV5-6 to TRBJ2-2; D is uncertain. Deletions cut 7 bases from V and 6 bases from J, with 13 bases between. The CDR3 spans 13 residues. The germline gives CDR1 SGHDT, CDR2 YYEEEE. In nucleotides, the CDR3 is TGTGCCAGCCAACGTATCAACCCCGGGGAGCTGTTTTTT. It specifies CASQRINPGELFF.

CDR3 sequence reads: CASSPPFRLRSTNTGELFF. CDR3 nucleotide sequence: TGTGCCAGCTCACCACCGTTTAGATTACGAAGTACGAACACCGGGGAGCTGTTTTTT. The chain links TRBV18 to TRBJ2-2; no definite D call. Germline V lookup: CDR1 KGHSH, CDR2 LQKENI. V shed 0 bases and J shed 0 bases, with 17 bases lying between them. CDR3 length: 19 residues. Full variable domain (outside the CDR3, taken from reference TRBV18 and TRBJ2-2): NAGVMQNPRHLVRRRGQEARLRCSPMKGHSHVYWYRQLPEEGLKFMVYLQKENIIDESGMPKERFSAEFPKEGPSILRIQQVVRGDSAAYFCASSPPFRLRSTNTGELFFGEGSRLTVL.

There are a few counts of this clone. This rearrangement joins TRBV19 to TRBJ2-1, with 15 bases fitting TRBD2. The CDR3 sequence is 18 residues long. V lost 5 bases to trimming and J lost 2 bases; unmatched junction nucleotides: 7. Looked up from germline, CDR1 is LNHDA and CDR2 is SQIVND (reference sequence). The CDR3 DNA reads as TGTGCCAGTAGTTTCCCCGGACTAGCGGGAGGGCCCTACAATGAGCAGTTCTTC. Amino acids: CASSFPGLAGGPYNEQFF.